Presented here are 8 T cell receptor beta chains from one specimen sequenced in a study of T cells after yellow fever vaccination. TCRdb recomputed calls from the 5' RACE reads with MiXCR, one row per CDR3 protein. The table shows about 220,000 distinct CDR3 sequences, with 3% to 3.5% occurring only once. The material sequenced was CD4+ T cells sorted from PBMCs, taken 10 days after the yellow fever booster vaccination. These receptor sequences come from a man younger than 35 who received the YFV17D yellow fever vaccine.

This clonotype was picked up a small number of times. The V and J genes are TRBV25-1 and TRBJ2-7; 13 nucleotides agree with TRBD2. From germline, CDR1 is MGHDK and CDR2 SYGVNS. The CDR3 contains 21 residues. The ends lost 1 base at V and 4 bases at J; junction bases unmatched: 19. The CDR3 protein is CASSESPSLTSGGPPVYEQYV. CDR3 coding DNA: TGTGCCAGCAGTGAATCCCCCTCTTTGACTAGCGGGGGGCCGCCTGTTTACGAGCAGTACGTC.

The CDR3 here is CASSKGALTEAFF. The CDR3 DNA reads as TGTGCCAGCAGTAAGGGGGCTCTCACTGAAGCTTTCTTT. The chain carries TRBV7-3 and TRBJ1-1, with TRBD1 matching over 7 bases. The CDR3 contains 13 residues. Germline V CDR1 and CDR2: SGHTA, FQGTGA. J gave up 4 bases and V 6 bases, and 5 bases lay outside the gene matches.

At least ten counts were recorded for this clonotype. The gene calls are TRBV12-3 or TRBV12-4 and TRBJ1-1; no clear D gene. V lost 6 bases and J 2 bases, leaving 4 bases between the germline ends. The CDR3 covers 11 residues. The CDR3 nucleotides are TGTGCCAGCAGGTCAAACACTGAAGCTTTCTTT. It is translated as CASRSNTEAFF.

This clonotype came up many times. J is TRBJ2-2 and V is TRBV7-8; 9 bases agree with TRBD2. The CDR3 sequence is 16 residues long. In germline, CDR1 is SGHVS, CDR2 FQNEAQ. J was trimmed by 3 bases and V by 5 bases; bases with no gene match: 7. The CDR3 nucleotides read TGTGCCAGCAGCCCCGTTGCGGGGGGGTACACCGGGGAGCTGTTTTTT. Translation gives CASSPVAGGYTGELFF.

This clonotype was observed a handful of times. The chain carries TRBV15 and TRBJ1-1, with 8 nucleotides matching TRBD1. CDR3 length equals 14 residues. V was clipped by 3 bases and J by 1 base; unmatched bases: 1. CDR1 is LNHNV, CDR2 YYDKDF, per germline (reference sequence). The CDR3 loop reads CATSSDRGNTEAFF. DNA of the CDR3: TGTGCCACCAGCAGCGACAGGGGGAACACTGAAGCTTTCTTT.

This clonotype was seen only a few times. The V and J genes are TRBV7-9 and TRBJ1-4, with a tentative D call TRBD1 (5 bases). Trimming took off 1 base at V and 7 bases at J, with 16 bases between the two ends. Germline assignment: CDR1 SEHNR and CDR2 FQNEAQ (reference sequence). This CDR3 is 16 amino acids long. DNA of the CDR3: TGTGCCAGCAGCTTAGATGGGACCCCATTAGGTGAAAAACTGTTTTTT. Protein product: CASSLDGTPLGEKLFF. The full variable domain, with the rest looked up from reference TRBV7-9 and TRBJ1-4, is DTGVSQNPRHKITKRGQNVTFRCDPISEHNRLYWYRQTLGQGPEFLTYFQNEAQLEKSRLLSDRFSAERPKGSFSTLEIQRTEQGDSAMYLCASSLDGTPLGEKLFFGSGTQLSVL.

CDR3 sequence reads: CASSSTTGREQFF. The CDR3 region has the DNA TGTGCCAGCAGCTCAACCACAGGGAGGGAGCAGTTCTTC. The V and J genes are TRBV5-4 and TRBJ2-1; D is tentatively TRBD1 or TRBD2 (6 bases each). With 3 bases removed from V and 10 bases from J, the gap between germline ends came to 14 bases. CDR3 size: 13 residues. Germline-derived CDR1 and CDR2 are SGHNT and YYREEE (reference sequence).

The chain's CDR3 is CASSYSGVRATGGTLHF. CDR3 DNA: TGTGCCAGCAGTTACTCGGGGGTTCGGGCGACAGGGGGAACCCTCCACTTT. The rearrangement joins TRBV6-5 to TRBJ1-6, with 9 nucleotides matching TRBD1. The germline CDR1 and CDR2 sequences are MNHEY and SVGAGI. This CDR3 comprises 17 residues. With 0 bases clipped from V and 14 bases from J, the junction kept 14 bases outside the gene matches.